Below, 10 T cell receptor beta chains from the same sample are listed, as sequenced in a study of a mutant IDH1 vaccine in newly diagnosed glioma. The time point: week 47, end of study. Doses of 300 ug of mutant IDH1 20-mer peptide were given with topical imiquimod. Sequenced by immunoSEQ multiplex PCR; TCRdb stores in-frame clones only, minus some. Of some 31,000 clones listed, 65% to 85% are singletons. These TCRs' antigens remain unknown. The sample consisted of PBMCs, taken from a glioma patient whose treatment included an IDH1 peptide vaccine. Receptors originate from a man aged 25-45 years with glioma.

The chain is built from TRBV12-2 and TRBJ2-5; the D segment call TRBD2 is taken from the table without a DNA check. TRBV12-2 is noted as a pseudogene. The CDR3 has 16 residues. This CDR3 reads CASRFKRGPPKETQYF. CDR3 DNA sequence: TGTGCAAGTCGCTTTAAGCGGGGGCCACCAAAAGAGACCCAGTACTTC.

This clone was seen a few times. V is TRBV27 and J is TRBJ1-2, with D uncertain. V shed 3 bases and J shed 8 bases, with 13 bases lying between them. Germline V lookup: CDR1 MNHEY, CDR2 SMNVEV (reference sequence). The CDR3 loop spans 13 amino acids. Here the CDR3 reads CASSFDNWGGYTF. In nucleotides, the CDR3 is TGTGCCAGCAGTTTCGACAACTGGGGAGGCTACACCTTC.

The chain uses TRBV11-2 and TRBJ2-1, with D perhaps TRBD1 (5 bases). Trimming stripped 6 bases from V and 4 bases from J, with 10 bases between. The length of the CDR3 is 13 residues. Germline V gene data show CDR1 as SGHAT and CDR2 as FQNNGV. The CDR3 region is CASRGREYNEQFF. The CDR3 DNA reads TGTGCCAGCAGAGGCAGGGAATACAATGAGCAGTTCTTC.

This chain links TRBV14 with TRBJ2-2, with D uncertain. In germline, CDR1 is SGHDN, CDR2 FVKESK. Trimming cost V 4 bases and J 5 bases, with 17 bases left between them. There are 16 residues in the CDR3. This CDR3 is CASSRTLGPGTGELFF. CDR3 sequence (DNA): TGTGCCAGCAGCCGCACTCTCGGCCCTGGGACCGGGGAGCTGTTTTTT.

The chain couples TRBV7-2 to TRBJ1-5, with D perhaps matching TRBD1 (6 bases). The CDR3 runs to 14 residues. Trimming removed 5 bases at V and 1 base at J, with 9 bases between. Germline CDR1 is SGHTA and CDR2 is FQGNSA. CDR3 bases: TGTGCCAGCAGCGTGGACAGCAGCAATCAGCCCCAGCATTTT. It encodes CASSVDSSNQPQHF.

This sequence joins TRBV18 and TRBJ2-7; TRBD2 matches 8 bases. This CDR3 region has 16 residues. The V gene's germline CDR1 is KGHSH and CDR2 LQKENI. V lost 4 bases, J lost 6 bases, and 14 bases stayed unmatched. CDR3 in amino acids: CASSLGGSGSYGEQYF. CDR3 nucleotide sequence: TGTGCCAGCTCACTGGGAGGGAGCGGGAGTTACGGCGAGCAGTACTTC. Full variable domain (missing parts from reference TRBV18 and TRBJ2-7): NAGVMQNPRHLVRRRGQEARLRCSPMKGHSHVYWYRQLPEEGLKFMVYLQKENIIDESGMPKERFSAEFPKEGPSILRIQQVVRGDSAAYFCASSLGGSGSYGEQYFGPGTRLTVT.

The CDR3 coding sequence is TGTGCCAGCAGCTCCAGTCGACAAGCCGGGGAGCTGTTTTTT. Translating gives CASSSSRQAGELFF. The chain couples TRBV11-3 to TRBJ2-2; D remains unclear. This CDR3 contains 14 residues. The V gene lost 4 bases and the J gene lost 6 bases, with 12 bases spanning the gap. Looked up from germline, CDR1 is SGHNT and CDR2 is YENEEA.

The J gene is TRBJ1-6, the V gene TRBV5-5, with D possibly being TRBD1 (6 bases). Germline values: CDR1 SGHKS, CDR2 YYEKEE (reference sequence). This CDR3 is built from 15 residues. Trimming shortened V by 1 base and J by 7 bases, and 12 bases separated the two germline ends. DNA for the CDR3: TGTGCCAGCAGCTTGATCGGACAGAACAATTCACCCCTCCACTTT. Amino acids: CASSLIGQNNSPLHF.

The chain combines TRBV10-1 with TRBJ1-2; 8 bases line up with TRBD1. The germline gives CDR1 WNHNN, CDR2 SYGVQD (reference sequence). The CDR3 is made up of 13 amino acids. V shed 3 bases, J shed 7 bases, and the junction held 4 bases outside the gene matches. The CDR3 loop reads CASSETGGSGYTF. The CDR3 DNA sequence: TGCGCCAGCAGTGAAACAGGGGGTAGTGGCTACACCTTC.

This clone appeared a single time. This sequence joins TRBV12-5 and TRBJ2-1; the match to TRBD2 covers 8 bases. Germline loops: CDR1 LGHNT, CDR2 FRNRAP. This CDR3 spans 14 amino acids. V lost 3 bases, J lost 9 bases, and 7 bases stayed unmatched. CDR3 DNA: TGTGCTAGTGGTTTACAAGCGGGAGTGGTTGAGCAGTTCTTC. Encoded protein: CASGLQAGVVEQFF.